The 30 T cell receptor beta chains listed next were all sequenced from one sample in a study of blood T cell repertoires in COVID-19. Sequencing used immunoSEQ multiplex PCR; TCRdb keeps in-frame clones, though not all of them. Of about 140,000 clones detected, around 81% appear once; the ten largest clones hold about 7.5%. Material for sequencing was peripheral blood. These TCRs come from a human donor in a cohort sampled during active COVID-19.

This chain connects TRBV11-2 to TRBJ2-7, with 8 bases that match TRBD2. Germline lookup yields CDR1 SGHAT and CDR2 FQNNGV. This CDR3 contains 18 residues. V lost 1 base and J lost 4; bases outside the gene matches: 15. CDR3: CASSLVGISSGGIYEQYF. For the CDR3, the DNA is TGTGCCAGCAGCTTAGTGGGTATTTCCAGCGGGGGAATTTACGAGCAGTACTTC. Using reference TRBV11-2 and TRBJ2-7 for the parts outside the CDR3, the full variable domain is EAGVAQSPRYKIIEKRQSVAFWCNPISGHATLYWYQQILGQGPKLLIQFQNNGVVDDSQLPKDRFSAERLKGVDSTLKIQPAKLEDSAVYLCASSLVGISSGGIYEQYFGPGTRLTVT.

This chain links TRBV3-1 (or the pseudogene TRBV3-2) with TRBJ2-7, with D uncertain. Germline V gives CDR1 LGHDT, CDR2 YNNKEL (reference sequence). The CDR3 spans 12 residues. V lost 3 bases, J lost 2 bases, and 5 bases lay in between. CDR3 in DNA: TGTGCCAGCAGCCACGTCCCCTACGAGCAGTACTTC. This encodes CASSHVPYEQYF.

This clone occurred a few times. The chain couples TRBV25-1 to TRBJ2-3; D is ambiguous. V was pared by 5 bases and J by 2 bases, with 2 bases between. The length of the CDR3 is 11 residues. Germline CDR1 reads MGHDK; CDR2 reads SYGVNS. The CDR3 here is CASSLTDTQYF. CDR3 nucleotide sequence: TGTGCCAGCAGTCTCACAGATACGCAGTATTTT.

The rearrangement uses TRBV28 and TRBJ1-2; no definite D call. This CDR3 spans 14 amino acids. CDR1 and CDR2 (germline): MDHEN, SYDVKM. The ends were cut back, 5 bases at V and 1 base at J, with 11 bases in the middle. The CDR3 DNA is TGTGCCAGCAGTCCATTAGGGAGTAACTATGGCTACACCTTC. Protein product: CASSPLGSNYGYTF.

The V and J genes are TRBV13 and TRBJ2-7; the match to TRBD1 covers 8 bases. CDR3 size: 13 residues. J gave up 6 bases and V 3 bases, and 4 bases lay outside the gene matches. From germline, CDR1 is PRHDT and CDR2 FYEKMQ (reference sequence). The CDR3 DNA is TGTGCCAGCAGCTTCGGACAGGGCAGCGAGCAGTACTTC. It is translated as CASSFGQGSEQYF.

The chain's CDR3 is CASHRAPYGYTF. For the CDR3, the DNA is TGTGCCAGTCACAGGGCCCCCTATGGCTACACCTTC. The chain employs TRBV28 and TRBJ1-2, with D possibly matching TRBD1 (6 bases). V was cut by 9 bases and J by 4 bases, with 12 bases left in between. CDR3 size: 12 residues. Germline loops: CDR1 MDHEN, CDR2 SYDVKM.

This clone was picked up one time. The CDR3 spells CASSQVVHGLARQFF. In DNA form, the CDR3 reads TGCGCCAGCAGCCAAGTAGTTCACGGACTAGCACGGCAGTTCTTC. The V and J genes are TRBV4-1 and TRBJ2-1, with 8 bases lining up with TRBD2. The V gene end was trimmed by 1 base and the J gene end by 12 bases; junction bases not matched to a gene: 11. Germline CDR1 and CDR2: MGHRA and YSYEKL. The CDR3 has 15 residues.

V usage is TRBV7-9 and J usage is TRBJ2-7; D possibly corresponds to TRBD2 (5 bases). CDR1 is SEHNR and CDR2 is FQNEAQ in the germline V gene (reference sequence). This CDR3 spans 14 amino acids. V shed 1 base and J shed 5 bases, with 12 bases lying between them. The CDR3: CASSLGVRVDEQYF. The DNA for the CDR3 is TGTGCCAGCAGCTTAGGAGTGCGGGTTGACGAGCAGTACTTC.

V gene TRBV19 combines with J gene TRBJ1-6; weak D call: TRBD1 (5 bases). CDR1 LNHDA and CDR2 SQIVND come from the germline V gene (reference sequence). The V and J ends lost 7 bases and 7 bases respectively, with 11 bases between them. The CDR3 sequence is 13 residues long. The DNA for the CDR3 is TGTGCCAGTACGGACAACCTAAATTCACCCCTCCACTTT. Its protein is CASTDNLNSPLHF.

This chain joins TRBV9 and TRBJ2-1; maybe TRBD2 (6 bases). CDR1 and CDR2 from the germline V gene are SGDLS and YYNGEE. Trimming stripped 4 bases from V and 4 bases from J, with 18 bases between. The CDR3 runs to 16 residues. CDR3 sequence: CASSSRLEAPYNEQFF. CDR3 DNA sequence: TGTGCCAGCAGCTCTCGACTAGAGGCCCCGTACAATGAGCAGTTCTTC. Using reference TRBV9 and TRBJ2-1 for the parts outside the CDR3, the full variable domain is DSGVTQTPKHLITATGQRVTLRCSPRSGDLSVYWYQQSLDQGLQFLIQYYNGEERAKGNILERFSAQQFPDLHSELNLSSLELGDSALYFCASSSRLEAPYNEQFFGPGTRLTVL.

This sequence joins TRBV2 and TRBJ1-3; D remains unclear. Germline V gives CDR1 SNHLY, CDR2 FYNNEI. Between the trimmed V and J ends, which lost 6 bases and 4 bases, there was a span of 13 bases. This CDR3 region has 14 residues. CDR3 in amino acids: CASRLGSSGNTIYF. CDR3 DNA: TGTGCCAGCAGGCTCGGGAGTTCCGGAAACACCATATATTTT.

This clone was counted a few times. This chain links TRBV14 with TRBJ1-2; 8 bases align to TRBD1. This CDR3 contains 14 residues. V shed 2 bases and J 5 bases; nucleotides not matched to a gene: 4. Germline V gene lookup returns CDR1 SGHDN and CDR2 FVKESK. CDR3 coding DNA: TGTGCCAGCAGCCAAAGGACAGGGAAGTATGGCTACACCTTC. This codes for CASSQRTGKYGYTF.

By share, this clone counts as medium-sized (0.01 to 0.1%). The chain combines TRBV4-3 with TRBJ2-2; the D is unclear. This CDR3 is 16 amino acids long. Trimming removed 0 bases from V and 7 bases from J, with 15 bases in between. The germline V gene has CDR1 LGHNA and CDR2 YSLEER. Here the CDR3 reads CASSQEFDPRGGELFF. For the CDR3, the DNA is TGCGCCAGCAGCCAAGAATTTGATCCGCGTGGCGGGGAGCTGTTTTTT.

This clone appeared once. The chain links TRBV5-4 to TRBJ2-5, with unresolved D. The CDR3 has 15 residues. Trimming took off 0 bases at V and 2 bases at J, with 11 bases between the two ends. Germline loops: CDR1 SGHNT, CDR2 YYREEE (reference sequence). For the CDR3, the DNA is TGTGCCAGCAGCTTGGACTCCCGGGTACAAGAGACCCAGTACTTC. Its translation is CASSLDSRVQETQYF.

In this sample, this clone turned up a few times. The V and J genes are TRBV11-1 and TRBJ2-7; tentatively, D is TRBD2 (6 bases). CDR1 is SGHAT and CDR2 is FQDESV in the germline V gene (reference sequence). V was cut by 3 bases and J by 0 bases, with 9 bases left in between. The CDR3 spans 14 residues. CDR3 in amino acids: CASSFYGSSYEQYF. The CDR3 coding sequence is TGTGCCAGCAGCTTTTACGGGAGCTCCTACGAGCAGTACTTC.

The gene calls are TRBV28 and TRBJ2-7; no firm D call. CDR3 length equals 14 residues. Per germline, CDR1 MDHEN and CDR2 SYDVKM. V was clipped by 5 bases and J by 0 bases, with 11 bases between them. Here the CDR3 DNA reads TGTGCCAGCAGTGCACCCGGTTTCTCCTACGAGCAGTACTTC. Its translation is CASSAPGFSYEQYF.

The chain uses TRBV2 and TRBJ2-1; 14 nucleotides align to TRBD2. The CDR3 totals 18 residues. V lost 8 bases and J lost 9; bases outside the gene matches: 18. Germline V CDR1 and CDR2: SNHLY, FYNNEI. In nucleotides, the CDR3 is TGTGCCAGCCAATGGGGACAGATGGGGACTAGCGGGAGTGGTGAGCAGTTCTTC. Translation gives CASQWGQMGTSGSGEQFF.

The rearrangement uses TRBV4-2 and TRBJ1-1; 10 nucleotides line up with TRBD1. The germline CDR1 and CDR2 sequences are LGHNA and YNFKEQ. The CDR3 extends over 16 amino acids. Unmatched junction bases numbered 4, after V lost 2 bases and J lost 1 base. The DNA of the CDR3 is TGTGCCAGCAGCCAACCAGACAGGGGGCGGAACACTGAAGCTTTCTTT. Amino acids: CASSQPDRGRNTEAFF.

For the CDR3, the DNA is TGTGCCAGCAGTCCCGGCGGGCGGACCCAGTACTTC. It is translated as CASSPGGRTQYF. The rearrangement links TRBV6-5 to TRBJ2-5; D is perhaps TRBD2 (5 bases). V was clipped by 5 bases and J by 7 bases, with 11 bases between them. Germline V lookup: CDR1 MNHEY, CDR2 SVGAGI. CDR3 length equals 12 residues.

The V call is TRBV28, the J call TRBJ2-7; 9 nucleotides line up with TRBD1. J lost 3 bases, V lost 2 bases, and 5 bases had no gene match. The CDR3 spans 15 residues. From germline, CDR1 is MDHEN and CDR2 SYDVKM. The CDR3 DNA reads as TGTGCCAGCAGTTTAGTCACAGGGGGCAACTACGAGCAGTACTTC. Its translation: CASSLVTGGNYEQYF.

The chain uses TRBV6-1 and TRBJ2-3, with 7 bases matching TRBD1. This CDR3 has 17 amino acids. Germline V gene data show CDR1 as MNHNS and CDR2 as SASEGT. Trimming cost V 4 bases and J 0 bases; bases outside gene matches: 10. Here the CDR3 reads CASSVKDSRGSTDTQYF. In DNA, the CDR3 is TGTGCCAGCAGTGTTAAGGACAGCAGGGGGAGCACAGATACGCAGTATTTT.

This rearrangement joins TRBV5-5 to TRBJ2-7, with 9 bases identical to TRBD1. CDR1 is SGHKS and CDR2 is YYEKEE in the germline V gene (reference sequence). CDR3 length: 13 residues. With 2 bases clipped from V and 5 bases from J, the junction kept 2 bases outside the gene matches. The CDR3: CASSLQGANEQYF. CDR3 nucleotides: TGTGCCAGCAGCTTACAGGGGGCCAACGAGCAGTACTTC.

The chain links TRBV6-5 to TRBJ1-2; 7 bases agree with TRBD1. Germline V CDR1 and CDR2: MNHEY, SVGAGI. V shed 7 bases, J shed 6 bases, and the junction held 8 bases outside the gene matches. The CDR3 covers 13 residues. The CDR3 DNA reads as TGTGCCAGCAAGAACAGGGGAATGAATGGCTACACCTTC. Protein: CASKNRGMNGYTF.

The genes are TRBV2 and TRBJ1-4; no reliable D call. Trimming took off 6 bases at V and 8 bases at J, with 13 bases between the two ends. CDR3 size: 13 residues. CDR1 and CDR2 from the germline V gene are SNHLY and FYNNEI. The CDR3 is CASSETGREKLFF. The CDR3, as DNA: TGTGCCAGCAGCGAAACCGGGAGGGAAAAACTGTTTTTT. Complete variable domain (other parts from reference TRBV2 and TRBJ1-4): EPEVTQTPSHQVTQMGQEVILRCVPISNHLYFYWYRQILGQKVEFLVSFYNNEISEKSEIFDDQFSVERPDGSNFTLKIRSTKLEDSAMYFCASSETGREKLFFGSGTQLSVL.

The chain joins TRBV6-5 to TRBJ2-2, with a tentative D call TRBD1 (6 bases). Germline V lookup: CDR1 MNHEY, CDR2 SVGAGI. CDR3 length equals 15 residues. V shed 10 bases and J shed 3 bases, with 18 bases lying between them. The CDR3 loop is CATLHSGVDTGELFF. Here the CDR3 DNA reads TGTGCCACATTGCACTCAGGGGTTGACACCGGGGAGCTGTTTTTT.

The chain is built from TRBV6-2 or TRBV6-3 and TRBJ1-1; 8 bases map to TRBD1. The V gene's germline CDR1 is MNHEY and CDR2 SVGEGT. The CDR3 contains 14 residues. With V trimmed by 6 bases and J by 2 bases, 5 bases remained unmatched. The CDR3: CASSLTGGNTEAFF. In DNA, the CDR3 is TGTGCCAGCAGCTTAACAGGGGGAAACACTGAAGCTTTCTTT.

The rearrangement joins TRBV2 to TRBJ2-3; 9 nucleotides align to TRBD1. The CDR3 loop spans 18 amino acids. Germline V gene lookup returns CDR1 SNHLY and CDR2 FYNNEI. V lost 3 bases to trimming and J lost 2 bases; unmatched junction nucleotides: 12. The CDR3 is CASSDPQQGALITDTQYF. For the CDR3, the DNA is TGTGCCAGCAGTGATCCCCAACAGGGGGCCTTAATCACAGATACGCAGTATTTT.

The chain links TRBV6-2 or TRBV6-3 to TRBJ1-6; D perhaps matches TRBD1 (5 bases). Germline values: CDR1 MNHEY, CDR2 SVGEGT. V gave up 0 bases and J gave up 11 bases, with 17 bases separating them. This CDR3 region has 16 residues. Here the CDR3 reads CASSYSRAGRAAPLHF. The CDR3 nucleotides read TGTGCCAGCAGTTACTCGAGAGCGGGCAGGGCCGCACCCCTCCACTTT.

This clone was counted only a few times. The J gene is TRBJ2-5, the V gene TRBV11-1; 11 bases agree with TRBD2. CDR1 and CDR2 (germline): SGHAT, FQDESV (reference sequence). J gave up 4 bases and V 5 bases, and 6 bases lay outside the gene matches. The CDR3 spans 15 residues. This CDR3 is CASSDRLAGRETQYF. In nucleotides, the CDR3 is TGTGCCAGCAGCGACCGACTAGCGGGAAGAGAGACCCAGTACTTC.

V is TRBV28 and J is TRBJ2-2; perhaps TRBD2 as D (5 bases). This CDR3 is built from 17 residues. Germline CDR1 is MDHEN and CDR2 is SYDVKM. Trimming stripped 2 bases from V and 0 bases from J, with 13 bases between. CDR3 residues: CASSLARLSSNTGELFF. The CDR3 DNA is TGTGCCAGCAGTTTAGCCCGACTAAGTTCGAACACCGGGGAGCTGTTTTTT.